The 9 T cell receptor beta chains reported below all come from one sample, sequenced in a study of T cell responses to AZD1222 COVID-19 vaccine. Sequenced by immunoSEQ multiplex PCR; TCRdb stores in-frame clones only, minus some. The sample carries 55,000 to 90,000 clones, 84% recorded once. The sample here was peripheral blood, taken on day 0 of AZD1222 vaccination. These TCRs come from an adult in good health.

V is TRBV21-1 and J is TRBJ1-1. TRBV21-1 is designated a pseudogene. The CDR3 is 19 residues long. This CDR3 reads CASSKAIGGIPRFRTEAFF. The CDR3 DNA reads as TGTGCCAGCAGCAAAGCTATCGGGGGGATTCCGCGGTTTAGGACTGAAGCTTTCTTT.

The chain recombines TRBV3-1 (or the pseudogene TRBV3-2) with TRBJ1-5; no firm D call. Germline V gene lookup returns CDR1 LGHDT and CDR2 YNNKEL (reference sequence). This CDR3 is 15 amino acids long. V lost 1 base and J lost 2, with 9 bases in between. CDR3: CASSQVRQCNQPQHF. The CDR3 DNA is TGTGCCAGCAGCCAAGTCCGGCAATGCAATCAGCCCCAGCATTTT.

This clone was seen a handful of times. The rearrangement joins TRBV4-2 to TRBJ2-3; 8 bases match TRBD2. V trimming: 3 bases; J trimming: 5 bases; junction bases outside the gene matches: 7. The CDR3 sequence is 15 residues long. CDR1 and CDR2 (germline): LGHNA, YNFKEQ. The CDR3: CASSQARGGLDTQYF. The CDR3 region has the DNA TGTGCCAGCAGCCAGGCCCGGGGGGGCTTAGATACGCAGTATTTT.

The chain joins TRBV7-8 to TRBJ2-1; the match to TRBD2 covers 16 bases. V was clipped by 6 bases and J by 8 bases; unmatched bases: 13. Germline V gene sequence: CDR1 SGHVS, CDR2 FQNEAQ. This CDR3 is 18 amino acids long. The CDR3 DNA sequence: TGTGCCAGCAGTAATAACGCGGGACTAGCGGGGGGGCCCGATGAGCAGTTCTTC. Translation: CASSNNAGLAGGPDEQFF. Drawing the rest from reference TRBV7-8 and TRBJ2-1, the complete variable domain is GAGVSQSPRYKVAKRGQDVALRCDPISGHVSLFWYQQALGQGPEFLTYFQNEAQLDKSGLPSDRFFAERPEGSVSTLKIQRTQQEDSAVYLCASSNNAGLAGGPDEQFFGPGTRLTVL.

This chain links TRBV19 with TRBJ1-5, with TRBD1 identical over 9 bases. After removal of 11 bases from V and 2 bases from J, the junction contained 13 bases not matched to a gene. Germline-derived CDR1 and CDR2 are LNHDA and SQIVND (reference sequence). The length of the CDR3 is 16 residues. CDR3 DNA: TGTGCCTCGACCCGAGGGACAGGGCACGGCAATCAGCCCCAGCATTTT. This codes for CASTRGTGHGNQPQHF.

In its sample, this clone was seen once. The V gene is TRBV18, the J gene TRBJ1-4; 7 bases are a match to TRBD1. The length of the CDR3 is 15 residues. Trimming cost V 3 bases and J 7 bases; bases outside gene matches: 8. CDR1 KGHSH and CDR2 LQKENI come from the germline V gene. As DNA, the CDR3 is TGTGCCAGCTCACCCGGGGCAGGGGGAAGTGAAAAACTGTTTTTT. This codes for CASSPGAGGSEKLFF.

The gene calls are TRBV11-2 and TRBJ2-7, with TRBD2 matching over 8 bases. The CDR3 loop spans 15 amino acids. V lost 2 bases and J lost 3; bases outside the gene matches: 6. Per germline, CDR1 SGHAT and CDR2 FQNNGV. CDR3 amino acids: CASSLSGGTDYEQYF. Written as DNA, the CDR3 is TGTGCCAGCAGCTTAAGCGGGGGAACTGACTACGAGCAGTACTTC.

This clone came up a few times. The CDR3 region has the DNA TGCAGCGTTGGGGTCGCTAACTATGGCTACACCTTC. Protein product: CSVGVANYGYTF. The rearrangement joins TRBV29-1 to TRBJ1-2; no definite D call. Trimming stripped 4 bases from V and 0 bases from J, with 6 bases between. Germline values: CDR1 SQVTM, CDR2 ANQGSEA. The CDR3 consists of 12 residues.

The chain is built from TRBV18 and TRBJ1-2; D perhaps matches TRBD1 (5 bases). V shed 3 bases and J shed 5 bases, with 19 bases lying between them. CDR3 length: 16 residues. CDR1 and CDR2 from the germline V gene are KGHSH and LQKENI. The CDR3 reads CASSPRAGTLEYGYTF. CDR3 DNA sequence: TGTGCCAGCTCACCTCGGGCAGGGACGTTAGAATATGGCTACACCTTC.